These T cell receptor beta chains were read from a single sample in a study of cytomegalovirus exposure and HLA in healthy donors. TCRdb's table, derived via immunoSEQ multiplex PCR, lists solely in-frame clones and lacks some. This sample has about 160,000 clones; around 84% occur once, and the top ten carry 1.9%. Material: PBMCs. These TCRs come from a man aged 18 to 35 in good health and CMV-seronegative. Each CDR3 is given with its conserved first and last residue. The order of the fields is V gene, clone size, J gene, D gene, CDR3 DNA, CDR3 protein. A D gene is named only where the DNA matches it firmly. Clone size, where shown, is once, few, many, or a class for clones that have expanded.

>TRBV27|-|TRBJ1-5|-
TGTGCCACCAGGCGGGGGACAACAAATAGCAATCAGCCCCAGCATTTT
CATRRGTTNSNQPQHF
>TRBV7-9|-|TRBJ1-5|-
TGTTCCAGCAGCTTATGGGACAACAATCAGCCCCAGCATTTT
CSSSLWDNNQPQHF
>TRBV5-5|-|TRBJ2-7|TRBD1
TGTGCCAGCAGCGAGGACAGGGGGCCCTATTACGAGCAGTACTTC
CASSEDRGPYYEQYF
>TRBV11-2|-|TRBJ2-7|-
TGTGCCAGCAGCACTATTCGGGACAAGGCGGAGAGATCCTACGAGCAGTACTTC
CASSTIRDKAERSYEQYF
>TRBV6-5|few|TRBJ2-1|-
TGTGCCAGCAGTACCTCGGGACTTGGGGGCAATGAGCAGTTCTTC
CASSTSGLGGNEQFF
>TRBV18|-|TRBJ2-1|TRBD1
TGTGCCAGCTCACCCGGGACAGGGCGATACAATGAGCAGTTCTTC
CASSPGTGRYNEQFF
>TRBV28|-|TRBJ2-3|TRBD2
TGTGCCAGCCGAGCGGGAGGAAACACAGATACGCAGTATTTT
CASRAGGNTDTQYF
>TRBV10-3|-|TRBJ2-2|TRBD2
TGTGCCATCAGGGGTACGAGCGGGGCCGGGGAGCTGTTTTTT
CAIRGTSGAGELFF
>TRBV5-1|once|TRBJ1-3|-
TGCGCCAGCAGCTTGTTCAGGGCCCCGGGAAACACCATATATTTT
CASSLFRAPGNTIYF
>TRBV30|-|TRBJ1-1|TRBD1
TGTGCCTGGACCGGACAGGGGGTAACTGAAGCTTTCTTT
CAWTGQGVTEAFF
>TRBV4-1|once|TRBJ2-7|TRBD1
TGCGCCAGCAGCCCGGGACAGGGGGCCTACGAGCAGTACTTC
CASSPGQGAYEQYF
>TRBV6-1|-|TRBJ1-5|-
TGTGCCAGCAGAACAGGGATTGGCAGCAATCAGCCCCAGCATTTT
CASRTGIGSNQPQHF
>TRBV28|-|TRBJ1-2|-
TGTGCCAGCAGTTACGGGGGGAACTATGGCTACACCTTC
CASSYGGNYGYTF
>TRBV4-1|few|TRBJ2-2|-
TGCGCCAGCAGCCAAGAAGCGCCGCAGGGTAGTCCCGGGGAGCTGTTTTTT
CASSQEAPQGSPGELFF